The count of the clone carrying this T cell receptor (beta chain) is one. Antigen unknown. The data originate from a study of T cell responses to AZD1222 COVID-19 vaccine. Libraries were prepared by immunoSEQ multiplex PCR; TCRdb keeps only in-frame clonotypes and omits some of them. The table shows some 79,000 clones, with about three quarters occurring only once. V was cut by 2 bases and J by 6 bases, with 9 bases left in between. Germline V gives CDR1 LNHDA, CDR2 SQIVND (reference sequence). The CDR3 is 13 amino acids. Study-level points and caveats: Just a handful of people given AZD1222 tested seropositive at baseline. In a largely white British group with more females than males, clonal diversity was possibly underestimated.

The source is an adult who received the AZD1222 COVID-19 vaccine. The chain is built from TRBV19 and TRBJ2-3, with unresolved D. The sequenced sample was peripheral blood, obtained 28 days after the second AZD1222 dose. The CDR3 loop is CASSIIRADTQYF. CDR3 DNA: TGTGCCAGTAGTATAATCCGGGCGGATACGCAGTATTTT.